A selection of T cell receptor beta chains follows, all from one sample in a study of T cell repertoires in cytomegalovirus infection. TCRdb recomputed calls from the reads with MiXCR, one row per CDR3 protein. The sample holds 630,000 or so distinct CDR3 sequences, approximately 24% seen once. Sequencing was done on a sample of CD8+ T cells from PBMCs. All receptors come from a human donor in good health (CMV status not recorded). Some clones in this sample may be carry-over from other donors' samples. CDR3s include the opening cysteine and the closing phenylalanine or tryptophan. D genes are given only for firm matches. The size of a clone is reported for some rows only, either as once, few or many, or as a class for expanded clones.

>NA|TRBV7-2|TRBJ1-5|many
TGTGCCAGCAGCCATGAGGCTGGTTATCAGCCCCAGCATTTT
CASSHEAGYQPQHF
>TRBD2|TRBV20-1|TRBJ2-5|NA
TGCAGTGCCAGCGGGGTTTGGTCGTACGGCCAAGAGACCCAGTACTTC
CSASGVWSYGQETQYF
>TRBD1|TRBV7-9|TRBJ2-3|NA
TGTGCCAGCAGCGGATTACAGGGGGCCCGAAGCACAGATACGCAGTATTTT
CASSGLQGARSTDTQYF
>TRBD1|TRBV7-9|TRBJ2-5|NA
TGTGCCAGCAGCGACACCCAGGGGGTAGAGACCCAGTACTTC
CASSDTQGVETQYF
>NA|TRBV29-1|TRBJ1-2|NA
TGCAGCGTTTTCCCGGGAGTCGCCGGGGGCTACACCTTC
CSVFPGVAGGYTF
>NA|TRBV19|TRBJ1-1|few
TGTGCCAGTAGTATAAGTGTCGGCACTGAAGCTTTCTTT
CASSISVGTEAFF
>TRBD1|TRBV6-5|TRBJ1-5|few
TGTGCCAGCAGTTACTCCGGGACAGGGGAATCGCCCCAGCATTTT
CASSYSGTGESPQHF
>NA|TRBV27|TRBJ2-7|few
TGTGCCAGCAGTTTAAACAGGGCGGGGGAGCAGTACTTC
CASSLNRAGEQYF
>NA|TRBV19|TRBJ1-2|few
TGTGCCAGTAGTATCATCTCGGGGGCAGGCTACACCTTC
CASSIISGAGYTF
>NA|TRBV2|TRBJ2-1|many
TGTGCCAGCAGTGAGGGGGCGGGGAGCTCCTACAATGAGCAGTTCTTC
CASSEGAGSSYNEQFF
>TRBD2|TRBV20-1|TRBJ2-2|few
TGCAGTGCTAGAGATCTTCGGGCTAGCGGGGGTCAAAACACCGGGGAGCTGTTTTTT
CSARDLRASGGQNTGELFF
>TRBD2|TRBV7-9|TRBJ2-1|many
TGTGCCAGCAGTCGAACTAGCGGGGTACCCAATGAGCAGTTCTTC
CASSRTSGVPNEQFF
>NA|TRBV29-1|TRBJ2-2|many
TGCAGCGTTGTCTCCAGTTCCACCGGGGAGCTGTTTTTT
CSVVSSSTGELFF
>NA|TRBV5-1|TRBJ1-1|NA
TGCGCCAGCAGCTGGGGGGAGCCGAACACTGAAGCTTTCTTT
CASSWGEPNTEAFF
>TRBD2|TRBV12-3/TRBV12-4|TRBJ2-1|few
TGTGCCAGCACCGGTTCTAGCGGGGGGCCGACTACCTACAATGAGCAGTTCTTC
CASTGSSGGPTTYNEQFF
>TRBD1|TRBV19|TRBJ2-4|NA
TGTGCCAGTAGTATGGAAGGACAGGGGTCTCGAAACATTCAGTACTTC
CASSMEGQGSRNIQYF